The clone carrying this T cell receptor beta chain was counted ten times or more. Its specificity is not known. TCRdb fed the reads into MiXCR, producing one record per CDR3 protein. Of approximately 170,000 distinct CDR3 sequences listed, roughly an eighth were seen once; the top ten hold roughly 30%. This sample was included in a study of T cell repertoires in cytomegalovirus infection. The overall study: CMV infection together with matching HLA type was indicated by public TCR beta signatures. Overall study findings and caveats: Clonotype analysis showed dominance of the ex vivo response by HLA-C-restricted CMV-specific TCR beta clonotypes.

The CDR3 is 12 amino acids. V shed 5 bases and J shed 8 bases, with 12 bases lying between them. The germline V gene has CDR1 SGHVS and CDR2 FNYEAQ. The chain has TRBV7-6 and TRBJ1-1, with a weak D call TRBD1 (5 bases). The sequenced sample was PBMCs. This receptor was taken from a human donor in good health (CMV status not recorded). Some clones in this sample may be carry-over from other donors' samples. CDR3 bases: TGTGCCAGCAGCCAAACGGGGCTCGAAGCTTTCTTT. As protein: CASSQTGLEAFF.